This entry is about one T cell receptor beta chain. Its antigen is unknown. Per-nucleotide qualities are absent, and no much larger clonotype sits a single base away. Donors were healthy HIV-negative adults with no recently reported acute infections or vaccinations. Every donor was a Caucasian adult residing in Nashville, Tennessee, USA. CD8 memory samples were composed of magnetically selected CD45RO+ cells combined with CCR7-negative CD45RA+ effector memory (TemRA) cells. Blood was obtained by leukapheresis, after which PBMCs were separated by Ficoll-Histopaque density gradient centrifugation and cryopreserved in liquid nitrogen vapor phase. Purity and quantity of every magnetically sorted T cell population were checked by analytical flow cytometry. From each sorted fraction, genomic DNA was isolated and quantified by UV absorbance on a Nanodrop 2000c. TCR CDR3 regions were amplified from genomic DNA by multiplex PCR using the deep immunoSEQ assay. Genomic DNA extracted from each cell subset was distributed evenly over all wells of several immunoSEQ 96-well plates, and each plate served as one replicate. For sorted subsets, around 200 ng genomic DNA, equal to tens of thousands of T cell genomes, was loaded into each replicate PCR. The purified libraries were quantified using a Qubit 3.0 fluorometer, sized with a Bioanalyzer 2100, and then quantified again using the KAPA Library Quantification kit. Every immunoSEQ 96-well plate was sequenced on a separate single-read 150-cycle Illumina NextSeq 550 flow cell. Turning to the authors' computational methods: Because the immunoSEQ output held only junctional sequences and lacked quality scores, the filtering could not match the filtering applied to full-length reads. To assign V/J genes and CDR3, sequences were annotated using PyIR, a Python wrapper for IgBLAST v1.9, with IMGT germline references. Reads were filtered out if the reads had weak V/J assignments (E-value above 1e-6), no CDR3, stop codons, out-of-frame junctions, or ambiguous translated residues. V3J clonotypes were defined as sequences sharing an identical inferred V gene, J gene, and CDR3 amino acid sequence. Percentage overlap between repertoires was calculated by dividing the number of shared unique clonotypes by the size of the smaller repertoire. Repertoire richness was assessed with RTK rarefaction, the Chao1 estimator, and Recon v2.1 estimates of unobserved clonotypes. Generation probabilities were computed with OLGA for all TCRbeta clonotypes obtained by the gDNA method from several donors. TCRdb re-hosts the immuneACCESS table, in-frame sequences only. Its copies lack some clones; in the studies checked, an unresolved V gene accounts for under half of them, and the cause for the rest is not known. V and J calls and clone size are copied from that table; D and trimming were computed from the DNA. Recorded for this sample are about 380,000 clones; 90% to 97% of them occurred a single time. About 0.34% of the sample is in the top ten clones.

The source of the sample is a study of shared clonotypes between healthy human individuals (TCRdb year 2020). With respect to the entire study: The cohort comprised two women and a few men aged 18 to 49 years. To estimate repertoire size and how much clonotype sharing occurs between individuals, the study deeply sequenced the blood TCR repertoires of five healthy adults. Per donor, three plates each were used for CD4 naive and CD4 memory, two for CD8 naive, and one for CD8 memory. Between about 0.85 and 10 billion PBMCs per donor were obtained by leukapheresis. Libraries were prepared and TCR repertoires were sequenced by different laboratories using diverse techniques, in order to increase sequencing depth and limit assay-specific biases.

The CDR3 holds 15 amino acids from the cysteine to the phenylalanine. Here the CDR3 DNA is all that survives: 45 bases in frame from base 1. The germline ends are 8 bases apart after V is trimmed by 0 bases and J by 1 base. In the germline V gene, CDR1 corresponds to SGHRS and CDR2 to YFSETQ. Paper-wide results and their limitations: Larger estimated clonotype richness was generally found for naive subsets than for memory subsets. Incomplete sequencing was indicated by rarefaction of sorted-subset datasets, despite the large sequencing depth. Sampling was limited to blood, and TCR repertoires in tissue likely differ from TCR repertoires in blood. About 5% of naive CD4, 3.5% of naive CD8, around 2.3% of memory CD4, and 0.35% to 0.5% of memory CD8 clonotypes were shared across four donors. Based on pairwise subsampling, the degree of clonotype sharing among donors was expected to be affected by sequencing depth. Higher generation probabilities were observed for clonotypes shared by all four sorted-subset donors than for non-shared clonotypes. The small number of donors limited the genetic and exposure-history diversity represented.

Sequencing was performed on memory CD8+ T cells sorted from blood. The cell subset or site label on this specimen signifies: CD45RO+ cells pooled with CCR7-negative TemRA cells. This receptor was obtained from a man aged 25 to 45 in good health. The chain couples TRBV5-1 to TRBJ2-1, with the D gene not confidently named. The CDR3 region: CASSLGVKSYNEQFF. The DNA sequence is given as TGCGCCAGCAGCTTGGGGGTTAAATCCTACAATGAGCAGTTCTTC.